This entry lists 3 T cell receptor beta chains sequenced from one sample in a study of cytomegalovirus exposure and HLA in healthy donors (dated by TCRdb to the late 2010s). Libraries were made using the immunoSEQ multiplex PCR assay. The multiplex PCR relied on a mix of 60 forward primers for TCR Vbeta segments and 13 reverse primers for TCR Jbeta segments. Drawn from immuneACCESS, this table holds only the in-frame rearrangements with V and J called that TCRdb kept. Clones are partly lost; checked studies trace under half to an unresolved V gene and leave the rest unexplained. Across this sample there are under 200,000 clones, with roughly 80% seen only once. The ten largest account for under 3% of the sample. Input material: PBMCs. All receptors derive from a male donor in good health and CMV-seronegative.

This clone was counted only a few times. J is TRBJ1-1 and V is TRBV5-1, with D tentatively TRBD1 (6 bases). The CDR3 contains 14 residues. The germline V gene encodes CDR1 SGHRS and CDR2 YFSETQ. V was cut by 7 bases and J by 5 bases, with 18 bases left in between. The CDR3 loop reads CASRPPTRGTEAFF. CDR3 bases: TGCGCCAGCCGCCCGCCGACAAGGGGGACTGAAGCTTTCTTT.

This clone showed up just a few times. V and J are TRBV5-1 and TRBJ1-2; 9 bases map to TRBD1. The germline V gene encodes CDR1 SGHRS and CDR2 YFSETQ. CDR3 size: 15 residues. Germline trimming cut 0 bases from V and 6 bases from J; bases unmatched to any gene: 6. The chain's CDR3 is CASSLGPTGGDGYTF. Here the CDR3 DNA reads TGCGCCAGCAGCTTGGGCCCAACAGGGGGCGATGGCTACACCTTC.

The chain is built from TRBV7-6 and TRBJ2-5; tentative D call: TRBD2 (5 bases). Trimming stripped 2 bases from V and 5 bases from J, with 12 bases between. CDR3 length: 14 residues. Germline V lookup: CDR1 SGHVS, CDR2 FNYEAQ. The CDR3 loop reads CASSLSTGWETQYF. In DNA, the CDR3 is TGTGCCAGCAGCTTATCCACGGGGTGGGAGACCCAGTACTTC. Drawing the rest from reference TRBV7-6 and TRBJ2-5, the complete variable domain is GAGVSQSPRYKVTKRGQDVALRCDPISGHVSLYWYRQALGQGPEFLTYFNYEAQQDKSGLPNDRFSAERPEGSISTLTIQRTEQRDSAMYRCASSLSTGWETQYFGPGTRLLVL.